This entry lists 21 T cell receptor beta chains sequenced from one sample in a study of neurological immune-mediated disorders. TCRdb redid the calling of the 5' RACE reads with MiXCR, one entry per CDR3 protein. Counted here are tens of thousands of distinct CDR3 sequences, around 5.2% occurring once; the ten biggest clones make up 7.4%. Sequencing was carried out using PBMCs. These receptors all come from a man between 18 and 29 years old with multiple sclerosis.

This clonotype was recorded many times. The V call is TRBV12-3 or TRBV12-4, the J call TRBJ2-7; 7 bases are shared with TRBD1. The J segment lost 6 bases and the V segment lost 6 bases, leaving 8 bases of the junction unmatched. The CDR3 runs to 13 residues. CDR3 residues: CASRPTTGSEQYF. In DNA, the CDR3 is TGTGCCAGCAGACCTACGACAGGGAGCGAGCAGTACTTC.

Many counts were recorded for this clonotype. V gene TRBV29-1 combines with J gene TRBJ1-1; the D gene is possibly TRBD1 (5 bases). Trimming took 6 bases from V and 1 from J, leaving 18 bases between them. The CDR3 runs 15 residues. Germline lookup yields CDR1 SQVTM and CDR2 ANQGSEA. Here the CDR3 DNA reads TGCAGCGTCAACCCCCGGGGGGGATGGAACACTGAAGCTTTCTTT. Amino acid sequence: CSVNPRGGWNTEAFF.

This clonotype showed up many times. The CDR3 DNA reads as TGTGCCAGCAGTTGGACTAGCGGGGAGTCGAGGGGTGAGCAGTTCTTC. It specifies CASSWTSGESRGEQFF. The V gene is TRBV12-3 or TRBV12-4, the J gene TRBJ2-1; 12 nucleotides line up with TRBD2. Trimming took 4 bases from V and 9 from J; bases not matched to a gene: 10. The CDR3 runs to 16 residues.

This clonotype was detected ten times or more. This chain connects TRBV5-1 to TRBJ2-7; the match to TRBD1 covers 7 bases. Per the germline V gene, CDR1 is SGHRS and CDR2 is YFSETQ. Trimming took 3 bases from V and 5 from J; bases not matched to a gene: 8. This CDR3 spans 14 amino acids. The CDR3 DNA is TGCGCCAGCAGCTCGACAGGGTATGAGGACGAGCAGTACTTC. The encoded protein is CASSSTGYEDEQYF.

This clonotype appeared many times. J is TRBJ2-3 and V is TRBV5-6; no firm D call. The V gene's germline CDR1 is SGHDT and CDR2 YYEEEE. V was clipped by 2 bases and J by 1 base, with 8 bases between them. The CDR3 is made up of 14 amino acids. CDR3 sequence reads: CASSFGFGTDTQYF. The CDR3 DNA sequence: TGTGCCAGCAGCTTCGGATTCGGCACAGATACGCAGTATTTT.

This clonotype was counted many times. This chain uses TRBV20-1 with TRBJ1-2; possibly TRBD1 for D (5 bases). V was clipped by 1 base and J by 0 bases, with 6 bases between them. CDR3 length: 13 residues. The V gene's germline CDR1 is DFQATT and CDR2 SNEGSKA (reference sequence). CDR3: CSARGGTNYGYTF. DNA of the CDR3: TGCAGTGCTAGAGGGGGGACTAACTATGGCTACACCTTC.

This clonotype has at least ten counts. The J gene is TRBJ1-1, the V gene TRBV5-1; TRBD1 is a possible D gene (5 bases). Germline V CDR1 and CDR2: SGHRS, YFSETQ. The CDR3 runs to 15 residues. Trimming took 0 bases from V and 1 from J, leaving 10 bases between them. The CDR3 sequence: CASSLAGAWNTEAFF. The CDR3 DNA reads TGCGCCAGCAGCTTGGCCGGGGCCTGGAACACTGAAGCTTTCTTT.

This clonotype has ten or more counts. The V gene is TRBV7-3, the J gene TRBJ1-1, with TRBD1 identical over 11 bases. From germline, CDR1 is SGHTA and CDR2 FQGTGA. The CDR3 is 15 residues long. With 2 bases clipped from V and 5 bases from J, the junction kept 4 bases outside the gene matches. CDR3 sequence: CASSLGTGGRTEAFF. CDR3 DNA: TGTGCCAGCAGCTTAGGGACAGGGGGGAGGACTGAAGCTTTCTTT.

Concerning this clonotype itself: Mismatch with germline at one junction end may stem from a read error. This rearrangement joins TRBV12-3 or TRBV12-4 to TRBJ1-5, with D perhaps TRBD1 (5 bases). The CDR3 spans 14 residues. CDR3 sequence (DNA): TGTGCCAGCAGTTTAATCGGACTGGGGCAGCCCCAGAATTTT. Translating it yields CASSLIGLGQPQNF.

This clonotype was detected many times. The chain recombines TRBV11-2 with TRBJ2-2; 9 bases line up with TRBD1. This CDR3 has 13 amino acids. V shed 5 bases, J shed 7 bases, and the junction held 2 bases outside the gene matches. CDR1 SGHAT and CDR2 FQNNGV come from the germline V gene. CDR3 protein: CASSTGQGGELFF. The CDR3 DNA reads as TGTGCCAGCAGCACGGGACAGGGCGGGGAGCTGTTTTTT.

This clonotype has at least ten counts. The chain joins TRBV12-3 or TRBV12-4 to TRBJ1-2; D gene uncertain. The CDR3 is made up of 17 amino acids. V was shortened by 6 bases and J by 0 bases, with 20 bases between the two germline ends. CDR3 sequence reads: CASSPRDQVGTNYGYTF. The CDR3 DNA reads TGTGCCAGCAGCCCCCGGGATCAAGTGGGAACTAACTATGGCTACACCTTC.

This clonotype showed up just a few times. A much larger clone lies a single base off, so this may be a read error. DNA of the CDR3: TGTGCCAGCAGCTTAGCATGGCAGGGAACCAACTATGGCTACACCTTC. Amino acids: CASSLAWQGTNYGYTF. The rearrangement joins TRBV7-2 to TRBJ1-2; TRBD1 is a possible D gene (5 bases). The germline V and J ends were trimmed by 0 bases and 2 bases, with 13 bases remaining between them. The CDR3 has 16 residues. CDR1 is SGHTA, CDR2 FQGNSA, per germline. Filled out from reference TRBV7-2 and TRBJ1-2, the complete variable domain reads GAGVSQSPSNKVTEKGKDVELRCDPISGHTALYWYRQSLGQGLEFLIYFQGNSAPDKSGLPSDRFSAERTGGSVSTLTIQRTQQEDSAVYLCASSLAWQGTNYGYTFGSGTRLTVV.

This clonotype was detected many times. The chain is built from TRBV20-1 and TRBJ2-1; 9 nucleotides match TRBD2. CDR3 length: 15 amino acids. J was trimmed by 5 bases and V by 0 bases; bases with no gene match: 5. Germline CDR1 DFQATT, CDR2 SNEGSKA (reference sequence). In DNA, the CDR3 is TGCAGTGCTAGAGATCAGCGGGGGGCGGACAATGAGCAGTTCTTC. Translation gives CSARDQRGADNEQFF.

In the case of this clonotype: An end of the junction does not agree with germline; a read error may underlie this. The chain links TRBV7-2 to TRBJ1-6, with D perhaps matching TRBD1 (6 bases). Germline V CDR1 and CDR2: SGHTA, FQGNSA. The CDR3 loop spans 18 amino acids. CDR3 loop: CASSDRGGLSSYNSPLNF. The CDR3 coding sequence is TGTGCCAGCAGCGACAGAGGGGGGCTTAGCTCCTATAATTCACCCCTCAACTTT.

This clonotype was found many times. The chain has TRBV29-1 and TRBJ1-3; TRBD1 aligns across 8 bases. CDR1 and CDR2 (germline): SQVTM, ANQGSEA. J was trimmed by 4 bases and V by 4 bases; bases with no gene match: 3. This CDR3 is 13 amino acids long. This CDR3 is CSVAGQGGNTIYF. The CDR3 nucleotides are TGCAGCGTTGCCGGACAGGGCGGAAACACCATATATTTT.

This clonotype was counted at least ten times. This sequence joins TRBV20-1 and TRBJ2-3; D gene uncertain. Between the trimmed V and J ends, which lost 3 bases and 2 bases, there was a span of 0 bases. The CDR3 has 10 residues. Germline CDR1 is DFQATT and CDR2 is SNEGSKA (reference sequence). The CDR3 here is CSASTDTQYF. In nucleotides, the CDR3 is TGCAGTGCTAGCACAGATACGCAGTATTTT.

This clonotype came up many times. CDR3 amino acids: CASSSPPTSGGVYGEQFF. CDR3 coding DNA: TGTGCCAGCAGCTCCCCCCCGACTAGCGGGGGTGTCTACGGTGAGCAGTTCTTC. The gene calls are TRBV9 and TRBJ2-1; TRBD2 agrees at 12 bases. The junction had 17 bases not matched to a gene; V was cut back by 4 bases and J by 9 bases. CDR3 length equals 18 residues. The germline V gene encodes CDR1 SGDLS and CDR2 YYNGEE.

The table lists this clonotype with many counts. This chain uses TRBV5-6 with TRBJ2-3; no clear D. Germline assignment: CDR1 SGHDT and CDR2 YYEEEE. The CDR3 extends over 14 amino acids. V lost 0 bases and J lost 4, with 9 bases in between. Written as DNA, the CDR3 is TGTGCCAGCAGCTTGGGGGAAGTAGCAGATACGCAGTATTTT. It specifies CASSLGEVADTQYF.

A word on this clonotype: A read error is possible here, since a much larger clone lies one base away. The CDR3 DNA is TGTGCCAGTAAGACGGTGCCTGGAAAAACCATATATTTT. Amino acid sequence: CASKTVPGKTIYF. The rearrangement joins TRBV7-8 to TRBJ1-3; D is unclear. The CDR3 is 13 amino acids. CDR1 and CDR2 from the germline V gene are SGHVS and FQNEAQ. Full variable domain (outside the CDR3, taken from reference TRBV7-8 and TRBJ1-3): GAGVSQSPRYKVAKRGQDVALRCDPISGHVSLFWYQQALGQGPEFLTYFQNEAQLDKSGLPSDRFFAERPEGSVSTLKIQRTQQEDSAVYLCASKTVPGKTIYFGEGSWLTVV.

This clonotype was counted many times. The chain uses TRBV2 and TRBJ1-6; D gene ambiguous. Trimming left V 7 bases short and J 5 bases short, with 12 bases between. CDR3 size: 14 residues. CDR1 is SNHLY, CDR2 FYNNEI, per germline. CDR3 in amino acids: CASIGLRDNSPLHF. CDR3 DNA sequence: TGTGCCAGCATAGGTTTGCGGGATAATTCACCCCTCCACTTT.

Note on this clonotype: One junction end disagrees with the germline gene, perhaps due to a read error. The rearrangement joins TRBV10-3 to TRBJ1-5; D call uncertain. In germline, CDR1 is ENHRY, CDR2 SYGVKD. CDR3 size: 13 residues. This CDR3 is CAISAERHQPQNF. In DNA, the CDR3 is TGTGCCATCAGTGCGGAAAGACATCAGCCCCAGAATTTT.